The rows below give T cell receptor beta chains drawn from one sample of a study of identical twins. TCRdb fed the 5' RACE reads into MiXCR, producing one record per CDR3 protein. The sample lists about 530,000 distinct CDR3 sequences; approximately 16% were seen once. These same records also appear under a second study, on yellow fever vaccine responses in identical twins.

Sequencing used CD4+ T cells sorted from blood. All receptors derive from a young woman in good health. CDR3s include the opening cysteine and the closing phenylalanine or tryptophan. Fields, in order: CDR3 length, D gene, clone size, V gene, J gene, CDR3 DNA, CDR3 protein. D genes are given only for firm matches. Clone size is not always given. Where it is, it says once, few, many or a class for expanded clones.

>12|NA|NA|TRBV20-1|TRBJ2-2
TGCAGTGCCCAGGGACTTAACGGGGAGCTGTTTTTT
CSAQGLNGELFF
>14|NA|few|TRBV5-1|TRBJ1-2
TGCGCCAGCAGCTTGGCCGAAGGGGGCTATGGCTACACCTTC
CASSLAEGGYGYTF
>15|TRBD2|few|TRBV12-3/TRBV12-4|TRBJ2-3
TGTGCCAGCAGTTTTTCGGGAGGAAAAACAGATACGCAGTATTTT
CASSFSGGKTDTQYF
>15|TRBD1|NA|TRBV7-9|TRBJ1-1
TGTGCCAGCAGCAATACGGACAGGGTGATTGGGGAAGCTTTCTTT
CASSNTDRVIGEAFF
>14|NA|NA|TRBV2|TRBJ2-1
TGTGCCAGCAGCATCACCTGGGCTAGAAATGAGCAGTTCTTC
CASSITWARNEQFF
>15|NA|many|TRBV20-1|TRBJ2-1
TGCAGTGCTAGAGAAGCGGCGAAGGTCGGGAATGAGCAGTTCTTC
CSAREAAKVGNEQFF
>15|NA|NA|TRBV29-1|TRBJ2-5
TGCAGCGTTGAAATCTTACAGACTAATTGGGAGACCCAGTACTTC
CSVEILQTNWETQYF
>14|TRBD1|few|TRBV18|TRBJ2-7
TGTGCCAGCTCACCGGGACAGACCTCCTACGAGCAGTACTTC
CASSPGQTSYEQYF
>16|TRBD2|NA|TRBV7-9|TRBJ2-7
TGTGCCAGCAGCTGGGATTTTAGCGGGCGATCCTACGAGCAGTACTTC
CASSWDFSGRSYEQYF
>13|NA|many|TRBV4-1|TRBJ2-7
TGCGCCAGCAAGGGATGGAGCTCCTACGAGCAGTACTTC
CASKGWSSYEQYF
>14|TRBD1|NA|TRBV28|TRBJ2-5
TGTGCCAGCAGTCTCGGACAGGGGTATGAGACCCAGTACTTC
CASSLGQGYETQYF
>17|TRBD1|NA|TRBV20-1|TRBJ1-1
TGCAGTGCTAGACGCAACGACCTTGGACAGGGGGCTCGTGAAGCTTTCTTT
CSARRNDLGQGAREAFF
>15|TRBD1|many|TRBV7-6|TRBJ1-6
TGTGCCAGCAGCCGTAGACAGGGGTTTAATTCACCCCTCCACTTT
CASSRRQGFNSPLHF
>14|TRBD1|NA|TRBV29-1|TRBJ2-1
TGCAGCGCCCGGGACAGGGAGGCCTACAATGAGCAGTTCTTC
CSARDREAYNEQFF
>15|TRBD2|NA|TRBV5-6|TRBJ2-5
TGTGCCAGCAGCTTGGGACTAGCGGAACAAGAGACCCAGTACTTC
CASSLGLAEQETQYF
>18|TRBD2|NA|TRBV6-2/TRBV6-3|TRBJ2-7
TGTGCCAGCAGTCAAGAAGGAAAAGGGACTAGCGGGAGGTACGAGCAGTACTTC
CASSQEGKGTSGRYEQYF
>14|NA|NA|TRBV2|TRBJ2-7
TGTGCCAGCAAAACGGAAGCCGACGGTTACGAGCAGTACTTC
CASKTEADGYEQYF
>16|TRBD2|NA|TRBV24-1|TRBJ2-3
TGTGCCACCAGTGGGCGGAGCGGGGGCGGCACAGATACGCAGTATTTT
CATSGRSGGGTDTQYF
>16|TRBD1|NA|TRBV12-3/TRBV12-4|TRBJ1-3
TGTGCCAGCAGTTCCCATGGACAGGGCTCTGGAAACACCATATATTTT
CASSSHGQGSGNTIYF
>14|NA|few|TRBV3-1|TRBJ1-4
TGTGCCAGCAGCCAAGAAGGGATAGATGAAAAACTGTTTTTT
CASSQEGIDEKLFF
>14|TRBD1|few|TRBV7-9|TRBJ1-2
TGTGCCAGCAACAAAGGGGGCCCTAACTATGGCTACACCTTC
CASNKGGPNYGYTF
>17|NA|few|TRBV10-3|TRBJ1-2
TGTGCCATCAGTGAGTCGACACAGGGTTGGAGCTCGGATGGCTACACCTTC
CAISESTQGWSSDGYTF
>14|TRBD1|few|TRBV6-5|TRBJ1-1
TGTGCCAGCAGTTCTGGACAGGTGAGGACTGAAGCTTTCTTT
CASSSGQVRTEAFF
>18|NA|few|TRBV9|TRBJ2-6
TGTGCCAGCAGCGTAGAGGGCAGAGTGAGGCCTGGGGCCAACGTCCTGACTTTC
CASSVEGRVRPGANVLTF
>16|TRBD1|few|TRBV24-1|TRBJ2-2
TGTGCCACCAGTGATTTGGGACAGGGGCACACCGGGGAGCTGTTTTTT
CATSDLGQGHTGELFF
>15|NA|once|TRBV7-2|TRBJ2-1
TGTGCCAGCAGCTTGACGGAGGGGGGCTACAATGAGCAGTTCTTC
CASSLTEGGYNEQFF